A single sample gave rise to the 20 T cell receptor beta chains below, sequenced in a study of vaccination and CD4 T cells after COVID-19 (dated by TCRdb to the early 2020s). These receptors lack a known antigen. The protocol used for the library was PCR. Instrument used: Illumina iSeq 100. TCR sequencing of DNA from cultured CD4+ T cells used the Oncomine TCR Beta short-read assay at the Johns Hopkins FTIC core. In TCRdb, the public reads were trimmed at Q25 with fastp and aligned with MiXCR, with productive beta chains retained. When rows share a CDR3 protein, they turn into one entry using the most common DNA and genes. This sample comprises about 6,500 distinct CDR3 sequences, roughly 18% of them detected only once. The ten largest clones capture around 20% of the sample. In light of the paper, this sample's treatment or condition label describes: approximately 9-day PBMC culture with coronavirus spike peptide pools or control peptides (ViraFEST assay).

The source material was CD4+ T cells from blood, cultured in vitro. These receptors came from a human donor who had recovered from COVID-19.

V and J are TRBV12-3 or TRBV12-4 and TRBJ1-2, with D perhaps TRBD1 (5 bases). CDR3 length: 14 amino acids. Trimming took 3 bases from V and 7 from J, leaving 15 bases between them. CDR3 amino acids: CASSFSSRAGGYTF. The DNA for the CDR3 is TGTGCCAGCAGTTTCTCATCCAGGGCAGGTGGCTACACCTTC.

This clonotype turned up a few times. The chain employs TRBV7-2 and TRBJ2-5, with D maybe TRBD2 (6 bases). Per germline, CDR1 SGHTA and CDR2 FQGNSA. This CDR3 is built from 16 residues. V lost 5 bases to trimming and J lost 2 bases, with 18 bases between them. The CDR3 reads CASSIPGTDEQETQYF. The CDR3 nucleotides are TGTGCCAGCAGCATTCCCGGGACTGACGAACAAGAGACCCAGTACTTC.

This chain joins TRBV4-1 and TRBJ1-1; D is undetermined. The CDR3 runs 16 residues. V dropped 0 bases and J dropped 5 bases, with 16 bases sitting between them. The germline V gene encodes CDR1 MGHRA and CDR2 YSYEKL. The CDR3 DNA reads as TGCGCCAGCAGCCAAGAGCGCCATCCCGTGGGTACTGAAGCTTTCTTT. Its protein is CASSQERHPVGTEAFF.

This clonotype is medium-sized. This chain links TRBV7-3 with TRBJ2-2; D perhaps matches TRBD2 (6 bases). CDR1 and CDR2 (germline): SGHTA, FQGTGA. V dropped 5 bases and J dropped 6 bases, with 19 bases sitting between them. This CDR3 contains 16 residues. CDR3 sequence: CASSPGDSRRAGELFF. As DNA, the CDR3 is TGTGCCAGCAGCCCGGGGGACTCCCGGAGGGCCGGGGAGCTGTTTTTT.

In its sample, this clonotype was seen once. This chain joins TRBV28 and TRBJ1-6; D ambiguous. Germline CDR1 and CDR2: MDHEN and SYDVKM. The CDR3 has 14 amino acids. The V end was cut by 11 bases, the J end by 11 bases, with 22 bases between. The CDR3 DNA follows: TGTGCCGTCGCTAGACGGGTGTTTGATCCACCCCTCCACTTT. This translates into CAVARRVFDPPLHF.

The rearrangement links TRBV28 to TRBJ1-5; no clear D. Germline-derived CDR1 and CDR2 are MDHEN and SYDVKM. V shed 7 bases and J shed 1 base, with 14 bases lying between them. The CDR3 spans 15 residues. The CDR3: CASTAEGLSNQPQHF. In DNA form, the CDR3 reads TGTGCCAGCACCGCCGAGGGATTGAGCAATCAGCCCCAGCATTTT.

This chain uses TRBV4-1 with TRBJ1-1, with D uncertain. V lost 7 bases, J lost 1 base, and 7 bases lay in between. The CDR3 consists of 12 residues. CDR1 and CDR2 (germline): MGHRA, YSYEKL. The DNA of the CDR3 is TGCGCCAGCACCCGGGGGAACACTGAAGCTTTCTTT. Translating it yields CASTRGNTEAFF.

Relative to its sample, this clonotype is medium-sized. The V gene is TRBV20-1, the J gene TRBJ1-6; D unclear. The germline V gene has CDR1 DFQATT and CDR2 SNEGSKA (reference sequence). This CDR3 has 13 amino acids. The V and J ends lost 5 bases and 3 bases respectively, with 8 bases between them. The CDR3 reads CSALRGYNSPLHF. The CDR3 DNA follows: TGCAGTGCTTTGCGTGGCTATAATTCACCCCTCCACTTT.

This clonotype came up once. A much bigger clone sits one base away, suggesting this may be a read error. V usage is TRBV10-3 and J usage is TRBJ2-2; maybe TRBD2 (6 bases). This CDR3 has 15 residues. Germline V CDR1 and CDR2: ENHRY, SYGVKD. CDR3 in amino acids: CAISAGVKNTEELFF. The CDR3 DNA is TGTGCCATCAGTGCGGGGGTAAAGAACACCGAGGAGCTGTTTTTT.

V and J are TRBV19 and TRBJ2-1, with 7 bases aligning to TRBD1. V was pared by 5 bases and J by 7 bases, with 20 bases of the junction left unmatched. The CDR3 has 18 amino acids. CDR1 is LNHDA, CDR2 SQIVND, per germline (reference sequence). CDR3: CASSSLRGQGKLLNEQFF. DNA for the CDR3: TGTGCCAGTAGTTCCCTTAGGGGGCAGGGAAAGTTATTGAATGAGCAGTTCTTC.

In its sample, this clonotype was seen a few times. The genes are TRBV10-3 and TRBJ1-1, with 9 bases lining up with TRBD1. In germline, CDR1 is ENHRY, CDR2 SYGVKD. This CDR3 contains 16 residues. With V trimmed by 2 bases and J by 1 base, 5 bases remained unmatched. Here the CDR3 DNA reads TGTGCCATCAGTGAGGGACAGGGGACCCAGAACACTGAAGCTTTCTTT. This codes for CAISEGQGTQNTEAFF.

The chain recombines TRBV20-1 with TRBJ2-2, with TRBD1 identical over 12 bases. Per the germline V gene, CDR1 is DFQATT and CDR2 is SNEGSKA (reference sequence). Trimming took 5 bases from V and 3 from J; bases not matched to a gene: 7. The CDR3 extends over 16 amino acids. DNA of the CDR3: TGCAGTGCTCTTCTCGGGACAGGGGGCGACACCGGGGAGCTGTTTTTT. Protein sequence: CSALLGTGGDTGELFF.

This clonotype has only a few counts. This rearrangement joins TRBV12-3 or TRBV12-4 to TRBJ1-5; D is perhaps TRBD1 (6 bases). Trimming removed 5 bases from V and 7 bases from J, with 18 bases in between. The CDR3 runs to 15 residues. This CDR3 is CASSTQGRVGQPQHF. The CDR3 bases are TGTGCCAGCAGTACACAGGGTAGGGTTGGCCAGCCCCAGCATTTT.

This clonotype has more than one count but fewer than ten. The junction does not match germline at one end; this may be a read error. The rearrangement links TRBV7-9 to TRBJ2-1; TRBD1 is a possible D gene (5 bases). Germline CDR1 is SEHNR and CDR2 is FQNEAQ (reference sequence). The CDR3 spans 15 residues. The DNA for the CDR3 is TGTGCCAGCAGTTTAGGGGCAGCTAGTGGCGATGAGCAGTTCTTC. Its translation: CASSLGAASGDEQFF.

In its sample, this clonotype ranks as medium-sized. This rearrangement joins TRBV27 to TRBJ1-2; D gene uncertain. CDR3 size: 11 residues. Germline values: CDR1 MNHEY, CDR2 SMNVEV (reference sequence). V lost 6 bases to trimming and J lost 8 bases, with 10 bases between them. The CDR3, as DNA: TGTGCCAGCAGGGGGTTGACAGGCTACACCTTC. Translated, it gives CASRGLTGYTF.

Only a few counts were recorded for this clonotype. The chain is built from TRBV5-4 and TRBJ2-3; 7 positions agree with TRBD2. Germline V CDR1 and CDR2: SGHNT, YYREEE (reference sequence). V dropped 2 bases and J dropped 5; count of bases not matched to a gene: 2. The CDR3 length is 13 residues. The CDR3 loop is CASSLSSGDTQYF. DNA of the CDR3: TGTGCCAGCAGCTTATCTAGCGGAGATACGCAGTATTTT.

The chain links TRBV7-2 to TRBJ2-7, with TRBD2 matching 8 bases. Germline loops: CDR1 SGHTA, CDR2 FQGNSA. This CDR3 contains 15 residues. Germline trimming cut 5 bases from V and 3 bases from J; bases unmatched to any gene: 9. CDR3 amino acids: CASSLRLAGFYEQYF. CDR3 bases: TGTGCCAGCAGCCTTCGCCTAGCGGGCTTCTACGAGCAGTACTTC.

The gene calls are TRBV9 and TRBJ2-5, with D perhaps matching TRBD1 or TRBD2 (6 bases each). From germline, CDR1 is SGDLS and CDR2 YYNGEE. Trimming removed 3 bases from V and 5 bases from J, with 14 bases in between. The CDR3 sequence is 14 residues long. CDR3 sequence reads: CASSETTGRETQYF. CDR3 sequence (DNA): TGTGCCAGCAGCGAGACCACAGGGAGGGAGACCCAGTACTTC.

This clonotype was seen only a few times. CDR3 region: CSVDEAGETQYF. CDR3 nucleotides: TGCAGCGTTGACGAGGCCGGGGAGACCCAGTACTTC. The chain links TRBV29-1 to TRBJ2-5; D not resolved. Germline V gene data show CDR1 as SQVTM and CDR2 as ANQGSEA. V was shortened by 3 bases and J by 5 bases, with 10 bases between the two germline ends. The CDR3 has 12 amino acids.

This clonotype was counted a few times. V usage is TRBV24-1 and J usage is TRBJ2-3; possibly TRBD1 or TRBD2 for D (5 bases each). V shed 4 bases and J shed 1 base, with 14 bases lying between them. Per germline, CDR1 KGHDR and CDR2 SFDVKD. The CDR3 spans 16 residues. CDR3 loop: CATSDPGAGGTDTQYF. The CDR3 bases are TGTGCCACCAGTGACCCCGGGGCCGGTGGCACAGATACGCAGTATTTT.